These T cell receptor beta chains were read from a single sample in a study of T-cell memory formation after mild COVID-19. TCRdb fed the 5' RACE reads into MiXCR, producing one record per CDR3 protein. This sample has about 250,000 distinct CDR3 sequences, with 15% found just once. The sequencing sample was made of PBMCs or a T cell subset sorted from them (not recorded which). All receptors derive from an adult woman who had mild COVID-19 (a few samples of this study predate the infection). Cell type and time point are not known. The CDR3 runs from the conserved cysteine through the conserved F or W. A D gene is named only where the DNA matches it firmly. The listing skips clone size in some rows; elsewhere it reads once, few, many or a size class.

CSARGGTDNYGYTF	TGCAGTGCTAGGGGGGGGACTGATAACTATGGCTACACCTTC	TRBJ1-2	TRBV20-1	-	few
CASSLDGSSSYNEQFF	TGTGCCAGCAGCTTAGACGGGTCGAGCTCCTACAATGAGCAGTTCTTC	TRBJ2-1	TRBV7-2	-	-
CASSLGDPQGLAGATF	TGCGCCAGCAGCTTGGGAGACCCCCAGGGACTAGCGGGGGCGACTTTT	TRBJ2-3	TRBV5-1	TRBD2	few
CASSPGGLGIDWQFF	TGTGCCAGCTCACCGGGGGGACTAGGGATTGATTGGCAGTTCTTC	TRBJ2-1	TRBV18	TRBD2	-
CSVGSYGGETQYF	TGCAGCGTTGGATCGTACGGGGGGGAGACCCAGTACTTC	TRBJ2-5	TRBV29-1	TRBD2	many
CASSPPFSGGDTQYF	TGCGCCAGCAGCCCCCCTTTTAGCGGGGGGGATACGCAGTATTTT	TRBJ2-3	TRBV5-1	TRBD2	-
CASGHRLRGSEKLFF	TGTGCCAGCGGCCACCGGCTCAGGGGTTCTGAAAAACTGTTTTTT	TRBJ1-4	TRBV6-5	-	-
CSVEDRVGRGQFF	TGCAGCGTTGAAGATCGAGTAGGCAGGGGGCAGTTCTTC	TRBJ2-1	TRBV29-1	-	few
CASSFRTGETQYF	TGTGCCAGCAGTTTTCGGACTGGAGAGACCCAGTACTTC	TRBJ2-5	TRBV9	-	-
CAISANSYEQYF	TGTGCCATCAGTGCCAACTCCTACGAGCAGTACTTC	TRBJ2-7	TRBV10-3	-	-
CASSDRAQGDYGYTF	TGTGCCAGCAGCGACAGGGCACAAGGGGACTATGGCTACACCTTC	TRBJ1-2	TRBV7-2	TRBD1	-
CASSESSGNTIYF	TGTGCCAGCAGCGAAAGCTCTGGAAACACCATATATTTT	TRBJ1-3	TRBV9	-	many
CASSLGGVPEQETQYF	TGCGCCAGCAGCTTGGGGGGGGTACCAGAACAAGAGACCCAGTACTTC	TRBJ2-5	TRBV5-1	-	-
CSAGGFEYEQYF	TGCAGCGCGGGGGGTTTCGAATACGAGCAGTACTTC	TRBJ2-7	TRBV29-1	TRBD2	-
CASSYSPVAGAWRYEQYF	TGTGCCAGCAGTTACTCGCCGGTAGCGGGAGCCTGGAGATATGAGCAGTACTTC	TRBJ2-7	TRBV6-5	TRBD2	-
CSARDPLAGGGQETQYF	TGCAGTGCTAGAGATCCTTTAGCGGGAGGAGGCCAAGAGACCCAGTACTTC	TRBJ2-5	TRBV20-1	TRBD2	-
CASSRDRGRGGELFF	TGTGCCAGCAGTCGGGACAGGGGGAGAGGCGGGGAGCTGTTTTTT	TRBJ2-2	TRBV6-5	TRBD1	few
CASSPLAPLSLAGDLYEQYF	TGTGCCAGCAGCCCCCTGGCCCCCCTCTCACTAGCGGGGGACTTGTACGAGCAGTACTTC	TRBJ2-7	TRBV13	TRBD2	-
CASSLDPQGGIYGYTF	TGCGCCAGCAGCTTGGACCCCCAGGGTGGGATCTATGGCTACACCTTC	TRBJ1-2	TRBV5-1	-	few
CASRPPGQLNEQFF	TGCGCCAGCAGGCCACCGGGACAGCTCAATGAGCAGTTCTTC	TRBJ2-1	TRBV5-1	TRBD1	-
CASSHNERLLSGEQFF	TGTGCCAGCAGCCATAATGAGCGGCTACTCTCGGGGGAGCAGTTCTTC	TRBJ2-1	TRBV7-8	-	few
CASSQGPLLAGGRANEQFF	TGCGCCAGCAGCCAAGGCCCCCTACTAGCGGGGGGCCGAGCCAATGAGCAGTTCTTC	TRBJ2-1	TRBV4-1	TRBD2	many
CASSDPGTSADTQYF	TGTGCCAGCAGTGACCCCGGGACTAGCGCAGATACGCAGTATTTT	TRBJ2-3	TRBV25-1	TRBD2	-
CATSDLLSGGNTGELFF	TGTGCCACCAGTGATTTGCTCTCAGGCGGGAACACCGGGGAGCTGTTTTTT	TRBJ2-2	TRBV24-1	-	-
CSAREPLAGDHEQYF	TGCAGTGCTAGAGAACCCCTAGCGGGAGACCACGAGCAGTACTTC	TRBJ2-7	TRBV20-1	TRBD2	-
CAWQGRSAWNTEAFF	TGTGCCTGGCAAGGGCGGTCGGCGTGGAACACTGAAGCTTTCTTT	TRBJ1-1	TRBV30	-	-
CATSDLPTGPCRNEQFF	TGTGCCACCAGTGATTTGCCGACAGGTCCCTGTAGGAATGAGCAGTTCTTC	TRBJ2-1	TRBV24-1	-	few
CASRPDRVNTEAFF	TGTGCCAGCAGGCCCGACAGGGTTAATACTGAAGCTTTCTTT	TRBJ1-1	TRBV12-3/TRBV12-4	TRBD1	-
CASSPRSGEGGYTF	TGTGCCAGCTCACCACGATCCGGGGAGGGAGGCTACACCTTC	TRBJ1-2	TRBV18	-	few
CASSPIGFQETQYF	TGCGCCAGCAGCCCGATTGGGTTCCAAGAGACCCAGTACTTC	TRBJ2-5	TRBV4-1	-	many
CASSRHWGQTLFYEQYF	TGTGCCAGCAGCAGACATTGGGGACAGACCCTTTTCTACGAGCAGTACTTC	TRBJ2-7	TRBV21-1	-	-
CASSFDRGPNEQFF	TGTGCCAGCAGTTTCGACAGGGGGCCCAATGAGCAGTTCTTC	TRBJ2-1	TRBV6-2/TRBV6-3	TRBD1	-
CASSHYTSYEQYF	TGCGCCAGCAGCCACTATACCTCCTACGAGCAGTACTTC	TRBJ2-7	TRBV4-1	-	many
CASSQERGPSYEQYF	TGCGCCAGCAGCCAGGAGCGGGGTCCATCCTACGAGCAGTACTTC	TRBJ2-7	TRBV4-1	TRBD2	-
CASSRPGQGYRTQYF	TGTGCCAGCTCCCGACCGGGACAGGGGTACAGGACCCAGTACTTC	TRBJ2-5	TRBV18	TRBD1	few